The 21 T cell receptor beta chains in this list originate from one sample, sequenced in a study of T-cell memory formation after mild COVID-19. TCRdb re-derived calls from the 5' RACE reads in MiXCR, one entry per CDR3 protein. The sample lists roughly 600,000 distinct CDR3 sequences, over 15% occurring once. Sequencing was done on a sample of PBMCs or a T cell subset sorted from them (not recorded which). Source of these receptors: an adult woman who had mild COVID-19 (a few samples of this study predate the infection). Cell type and time point are not known.

The chain joins TRBV20-1 to TRBJ1-2, with no clear D. The germline V and J ends were trimmed by 5 bases and 1 base, with 5 bases remaining between them. Germline loops: CDR1 DFQATT, CDR2 SNEGSKA (reference sequence). The CDR3 runs to 11 residues. CDR3: CSAQDNYGYTF. In DNA, the CDR3 is TGCAGTGCTCAGGATAACTATGGCTACACCTTC.

This clonotype was counted between two and nine times. J is TRBJ2-3 and V is TRBV10-3, with 7 bases fitting TRBD1. CDR1 is ENHRY and CDR2 is SYGVKD in the germline V gene. Trimming cost V 3 bases and J 0 bases; bases outside gene matches: 9. There are 17 residues in the CDR3. The CDR3 loop is CAISDRTGPSSTDTQYF. As DNA, the CDR3 is TGTGCCATCAGTGATCGGACAGGTCCTTCTAGCACAGATACGCAGTATTTT.

The chain couples TRBV3-1 to TRBJ1-5; D ambiguous. V lost 6 bases and J 6 bases, leaving 12 bases between the germline ends. The CDR3 covers 13 residues. In germline, CDR1 is LGHDT, CDR2 YNNKEL (reference sequence). In nucleotides, the CDR3 is TGTGCCAGCAGTCCCGGGCCCGCTCAGCCCCAGCATTTT. Translating it yields CASSPGPAQPQHF.

The chain employs TRBV7-3 and TRBJ2-2; D gene uncertain. The CDR3 has 15 amino acids. The germline V gene encodes CDR1 SGHTA and CDR2 FQGTGA. The V end was cut by 6 bases, the J end by 2 bases, with 13 bases between. Here the CDR3 DNA reads TGTGCCAGCAGTCCCACGCAGGCTAACACCGGGGAGCTGTTTTTT. This sequence encodes CASSPTQANTGELFF. The variable domain in full, with the rest retrieved from reference TRBV7-3 and TRBJ2-2, is GAGVSQTPSNKVTEKGKYVELRCDPISGHTALYWYRQSLGQGPEFLIYFQGTGAADDSGLPNDRFFAVRPEGSVSTLKIQRTERGDSAVYLCASSPTQANTGELFFGEGSRLTVL.

This clonotype was seen only a few times. J is TRBJ2-7 and V is TRBV15; tentative D call: TRBD1 (6 bases). The CDR3 loop spans 15 amino acids. V was shortened by 1 base and J by 2 bases, with 12 bases between the two germline ends. CDR1 and CDR2 from the germline V gene are LNHNV and YYDKDF (reference sequence). This CDR3 reads CATSRGTVSTYEQYF. The DNA of the CDR3 is TGTGCCACCAGCAGAGGGACAGTCTCTACCTACGAGCAGTACTTC.

This clonotype was recorded a few times. The V and J genes are TRBV28 and TRBJ1-2, with D unclear. V was shortened by 3 bases and J by 1 base, with 12 bases between the two germline ends. The CDR3 sequence is 15 residues long. Per germline, CDR1 MDHEN and CDR2 SYDVKM. The DNA for the CDR3 is TGTGCCAGCAGTTTGTTGGACGGAAGTAACTATGGCTACACCTTC. Translating gives CASSLLDGSNYGYTF.

The rearrangement links TRBV20-1 to TRBJ2-2; 8 bases are a match to TRBD1. V trimming: 6 bases; J trimming: 6 bases; junction bases outside the gene matches: 6. Germline CDR1 is DFQATT and CDR2 is SNEGSKA (reference sequence). CDR3 length: 13 residues. For the CDR3, the DNA is TGCAGTGCCGGACAGGGTAGGGCCGGGGAGCTGTTTTTT. Amino acid sequence: CSAGQGRAGELFF.

This clonotype was found a few times. The V and J genes are TRBV12-3 or TRBV12-4 and TRBJ1-5, with 7 bases identical to TRBD1. This CDR3 region has 18 residues. Unmatched junction bases numbered 13, after V lost 5 bases and J lost 0 bases. CDR3 DNA: TGTGCCAGCAGTAGGGGCACAGGGGCGAGTTATAGCAATCAGCCCCAGCATTTT. This codes for CASSRGTGASYSNQPQHF.

The chain combines TRBV7-2 with TRBJ1-5; perhaps TRBD1 as D (5 bases). The CDR3 contains 15 residues. Germline CDR1 SGHTA, CDR2 FQGNSA. V lost 1 base, J lost 5 bases, and 12 bases lay in between. CDR3 in amino acids: CASSLGSGGDQPQHF. CDR3 nucleotides: TGTGCCAGCAGCTTAGGGTCCGGGGGAGATCAGCCCCAGCATTTT.

CDR3 sequence (DNA): TGTGCCAGCAACCACGGGAGTCCCGGAGAGACCCAGTACTTC. It codes for CASNHGSPGETQYF. This chain connects TRBV4-2 to TRBJ2-5; perhaps TRBD2 as D (6 bases). The CDR3 length is 14 residues. Germline-derived CDR1 and CDR2 are LGHNA and YNFKEQ. V lost 7 bases and J 4 bases, leaving 16 bases between the germline ends.

This clonotype was seen at least ten times. The chain links TRBV6-6 to TRBJ1-1; D may be TRBD1 (6 bases). V dropped 6 bases and J dropped 4 bases, with 15 bases sitting between them. CDR3 length: 14 amino acids. Germline V gene sequence: CDR1 MNHNY, CDR2 SVGAGI (reference sequence). The CDR3 coding sequence is TGTGCCAGCAGCCCGAACAGGGAGGGCACTGAAGCTTTCTTT. The encoded protein is CASSPNREGTEAFF.

The chain uses TRBV4-1 and TRBJ1-1; D not certain. CDR3 length: 14 residues. The V end was cut by 4 bases, the J end by 1 base, with 10 bases between. In germline, CDR1 is MGHRA, CDR2 YSYEKL. The CDR3 region has the DNA TGCGCCAGCAGCCGACCACAGCAGAACACTGAAGCTTTCTTT. This gives the protein CASSRPQQNTEAFF.

The chain is built from TRBV12-3 or TRBV12-4 and TRBJ2-5; 7 nucleotides align to TRBD2. The CDR3 runs 14 residues. V dropped 6 bases and J dropped 5; count of bases not matched to a gene: 9. Here the CDR3 DNA reads TGTGCCAGCAGCAAATCACTAGCGAGGGAGACCCAGTACTTC. Translation gives CASSKSLARETQYF.

Many counts were recorded for this clonotype. The chain couples TRBV5-5 to TRBJ1-1; no firm D call. CDR1 is SGHKS and CDR2 is YYEKEE in the germline V gene (reference sequence). The CDR3 extends over 14 amino acids. Deletions cut 2 bases from V and 0 bases from J, with 8 bases between. The CDR3 is CASSLDIVNTEAFF. The CDR3 nucleotides read TGTGCCAGCAGCTTAGACATAGTGAACACTGAAGCTTTCTTT. The whole variable domain, filled in from reference TRBV5-5 and TRBJ1-1, reads DAGVTQSPTHLIKTRGQQVTLRCSPISGHKSVSWYQQVLGQGPQFIFQYYEKEERGRGNFPDRFSARQFPNYSSELNVNALLLGDSALYLCASSLDIVNTEAFFGQGTRLTVV.

This sequence joins TRBV12-3 or TRBV12-4 and TRBJ1-1; 8 nucleotides line up with TRBD1. The CDR3 spans 17 residues. J lost 0 bases, V lost 8 bases, and 14 bases had no gene match. The CDR3 DNA sequence: TGTGCCAGCGGCACTACGGGACAGGTGCTTTTGAACACTGAAGCTTTCTTT. It is translated as CASGTTGQVLLNTEAFF.

This chain uses TRBV18 with TRBJ2-1; D gene unclear. The CDR3 is 17 amino acids. The V end lost 0 bases, the J end lost 1 base, and 13 bases lay between the germline ends. Per the germline V gene, CDR1 is KGHSH and CDR2 is LQKENI. CDR3 protein: CASSPPNQVISYNEQFF. The CDR3 nucleotides read TGTGCCAGCTCACCACCCAACCAGGTGATTTCCTACAATGAGCAGTTCTTC.

This clonotype was counted many times. The DNA for the CDR3 is TGTGCCAGCAGCATCGGGACAGGGGCCTACGAGCAGTACTTC. The encoded protein is CASSIGTGAYEQYF. The rearrangement links TRBV9 to TRBJ2-7; 10 nucleotides align to TRBD1. After removal of 4 bases from V and 2 bases from J, the junction contained 3 bases not matched to a gene. This CDR3 spans 14 amino acids. Germline CDR1 is SGDLS and CDR2 is YYNGEE.

This clonotype was detected only a few times. This chain uses TRBV12-3 or TRBV12-4 with TRBJ2-5; D might be TRBD2 (7 bases). V was pared by 7 bases and J by 2 bases, with 23 bases between. This CDR3 comprises 17 residues. The chain's CDR3 is CASTHWGLAEKQETQYF. The CDR3 bases are TGTGCCAGCACTCACTGGGGGCTAGCGGAAAAACAAGAGACCCAGTACTTC.

The CDR3: CASRGVVIRYEQYF. CDR3 DNA sequence: TGTGCCAGCAGAGGGGTAGTAATTAGGTACGAGCAGTACTTC. This chain connects TRBV21-1 to TRBJ2-7; the table calls TRBD1, which could not be checked here. TRBV21-1 is recorded as a pseudogene. This CDR3 is built from 14 residues.

This clonotype was detected ten times or more. The rearrangement links TRBV24-1 to TRBJ2-1; a weak D match, TRBD1 (5 bases). CDR3 length: 15 amino acids. Germline V gene data show CDR1 as KGHDR and CDR2 as SFDVKD. V dropped 3 bases and J dropped 6 bases, with 14 bases sitting between them. The CDR3 DNA is TGTGCCACCAGTGATACACGACCAGGGCCCAATGAGCAGTTCTTC. Translation gives CATSDTRPGPNEQFF.

This chain joins TRBV11-2 and TRBJ2-4; a weak D match, TRBD2 (5 bases). The CDR3 covers 14 residues. Trimming pared 1 base from V and 8 bases from J, leaving 12 bases between. Germline V gene data show CDR1 as SGHAT and CDR2 as FQNNGV. The CDR3 protein is CASSLVRLRDIQYF. In nucleotides, the CDR3 is TGTGCCAGCAGCTTAGTAAGGCTGCGGGACATTCAGTACTTC.